This T cell receptor beta chain is drawn from a study of blood T cell repertoires in COVID-19. Study-wide background: Donors in the United States, Italy and Spain gave samples during acute or convalescent COVID-19. T cells, B-cell-depleted T cells, or PBMCs provided the cDNA or gDNA that served as material.

Per the original data handling: Amplification of reference gene primers was used by the study to estimate nucleated cell counts. Libraries were prepared by immunoSEQ multiplex PCR; TCRdb keeps only in-frame clonotypes and omits some of them. V and J calls and clone size come straight from that table; D and trimming were deduced from the DNA. The profile shows 110,000 to 150,000 clones, roughly nine tenths of them singletons. The clonotype comes from an older woman with active COVID-19. The sample taken for sequencing was peripheral blood.

The CDR3 loop reads CATQDYNSPLHF. The CDR3 region has the DNA TGTGCCACACAGGACTATAATTCACCCCTCCACTTT. The gene calls are TRBV10-3 and TRBJ1-6; TRBD1 is a possible D gene (5 bases). CDR1 ENHRY and CDR2 SYGVKD come from the germline V gene. Trimming took 10 bases from V and 3 from J, leaving 7 bases between them. The CDR3 is made up of 12 amino acids.